This TCR beta chain was obtained from a study of T cell responses to AZD1222 COVID-19 vaccine. Points from the study as a whole: Reportedly, close to half of spike-specific TCRs are directed against unmutated variant regions. Only after the peak T cell response were repertoires sampled. Females outnumbered males among donors, who were mostly white British; clonal diversity was possibly underestimated. Dominant CD4 TCR responses targeted spike regions 160-218 and 743-854.

V was cut by 4 bases and J by 7 bases, with 19 bases left in between. Germline values: CDR1 MGHRA, CDR2 YSYEKL. CDR3 length equals 16 residues. On this clone: No antigen is known for it.

Clones were read by immunoSEQ multiplex PCR, and TCRdb kept only the in-frame ones, dropping some. Of some 140,000 clones listed, less than 90% are singletons. The sequence was obtained from an adult in good health. The J gene is TRBJ1-4, the V gene TRBV4-1; D may be TRBD1 (5 bases). The sequencing used peripheral blood, collected on day 0 of MenACWY control vaccination. CDR3 in amino acids: CASSRGSSGLGEKLFF. In DNA form, the CDR3 reads TGCGCCAGCAGCCGGGGGAGTTCGGGGTTGGGTGAAAAACTGTTTTTT.